Below, 5 T cell receptor beta chains from the same sample are listed, as sequenced in a study of CD8 T cells in ankylosing spondylitis (TCRdb year 2017). Preparation of the library involved 5' RACE. The data were produced on an Illumina HiSeq 2500. The raw public data were reprocessed by TCRdb itself: fastp quality trimming at Q25, MiXCR clonotype calling, in-frame beta chains only. Each CDR3 protein appears once, grouped with its most common genes and DNA. This sample comprises 470,000 or so distinct CDR3 sequences, 25% to 30% of them detected only once. The top ten clonotypes cover 0.85% to 1% of the sample. The antigens these receptors bind are not known. Broad study findings and their caveats: A TCR beta motif made up of several highly homologous amino acid variants appeared to be characteristic of blood from ankylosing spondylitis patients.

Sequencing used blood, either unsorted or a sorted T cell fraction (not recorded which). The receptors here all came from a male donor with ankylosing spondylitis.

In its sample, this clonotype was seen once. This chain connects TRBV11-1 to TRBJ1-1, with 8 bases matching TRBD1. V lost 3 bases, J lost 5 bases, and 20 bases stayed unmatched. Germline V gene data show CDR1 as SGHAT and CDR2 as FQDESV (reference sequence). The CDR3 length is 19 residues. This CDR3 reads CASSFAIGTTQGANTEAFF. CDR3 coding DNA: TGTGCCAGCAGCTTCGCTATAGGGACAACCCAGGGGGCGAATACTGAAGCTTTCTTT.

The rearrangement links TRBV5-1 to TRBJ1-3, with TRBD1 matching over 7 bases. This CDR3 is built from 18 residues. V dropped 7 bases and J dropped 0; count of bases not matched to a gene: 16. Germline values: CDR1 SGHRS, CDR2 YFSETQ. CDR3 sequence (DNA): TGCGCCAGCCACAGGGATTCGGGACAGTCAACCTCTGGAAACACCATATATTTT. This gives the protein CASHRDSGQSTSGNTIYF.

J is TRBJ2-1 and V is TRBV12-3 or TRBV12-4, with TRBD2 as a possible D gene (5 bases). The CDR3 runs to 13 residues. V lost 6 bases to trimming and J lost 4 bases, with 10 bases between them. The CDR3: CASSQGLYNEQFF. The CDR3 bases are TGTGCCAGCAGCCAAGGACTTTACAATGAGCAGTTCTTC.

The chain carries TRBV24-1 and TRBJ2-5; D is possibly TRBD1 (6 bases). Germline-derived CDR1 and CDR2 are KGHDR and SFDVKD. The ends were cut back, 5 bases at V and 3 bases at J, with 9 bases in the middle. The CDR3 spans 13 residues. CDR3 coding DNA: TGTGCCACCAGTGTCAGGGGAGAAGAGACCCAGTACTTC. Protein: CATSVRGEETQYF.

This sequence joins TRBV15 and TRBJ2-3; 7 positions agree with TRBD2. After removal of 2 bases from V and 5 bases from J, the junction contained 10 bases not matched to a gene. Germline assignment: CDR1 LNHNV and CDR2 YYDKDF (reference sequence). This CDR3 spans 16 amino acids. The CDR3: CATSRSLAEAGDTQYF. The CDR3 DNA is TGTGCCACCAGCAGAAGTCTAGCGGAGGCGGGAGATACGCAGTATTTT.